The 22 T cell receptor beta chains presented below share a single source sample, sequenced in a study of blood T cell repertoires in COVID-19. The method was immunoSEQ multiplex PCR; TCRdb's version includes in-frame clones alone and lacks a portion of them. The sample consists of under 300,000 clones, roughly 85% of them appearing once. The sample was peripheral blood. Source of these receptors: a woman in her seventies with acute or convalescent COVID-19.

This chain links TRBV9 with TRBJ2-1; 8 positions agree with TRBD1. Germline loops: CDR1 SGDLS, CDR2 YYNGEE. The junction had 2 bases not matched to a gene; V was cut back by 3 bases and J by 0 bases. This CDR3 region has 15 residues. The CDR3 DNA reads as TGTGCCAGCAGCGCCACAGGGGGCTCCTACAATGAGCAGTTCTTC. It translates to CASSATGGSYNEQFF.

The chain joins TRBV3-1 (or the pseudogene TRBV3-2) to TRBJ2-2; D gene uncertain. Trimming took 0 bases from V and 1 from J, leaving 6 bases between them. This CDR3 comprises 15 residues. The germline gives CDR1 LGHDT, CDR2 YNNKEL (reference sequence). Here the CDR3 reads CASSQDNWNTGELFF. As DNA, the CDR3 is TGTGCCAGCAGCCAAGATAACTGGAACACCGGGGAGCTGTTTTTT.

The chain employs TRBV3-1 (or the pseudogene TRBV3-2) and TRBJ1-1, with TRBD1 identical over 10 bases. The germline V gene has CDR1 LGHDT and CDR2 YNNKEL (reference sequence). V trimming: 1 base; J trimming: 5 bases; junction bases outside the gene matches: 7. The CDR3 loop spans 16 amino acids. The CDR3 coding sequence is TGTGCCAGCAGCCAAGGAAGACAGGGGGCGGTTACTGAAGCTTTCTTT. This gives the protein CASSQGRQGAVTEAFF.

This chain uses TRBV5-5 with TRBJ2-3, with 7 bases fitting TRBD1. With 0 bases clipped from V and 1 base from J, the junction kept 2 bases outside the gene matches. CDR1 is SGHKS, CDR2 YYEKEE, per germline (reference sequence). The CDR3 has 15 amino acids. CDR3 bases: TGTGCCAGCAGCTTGGACAGGGGACGCACAGATACGCAGTATTTT. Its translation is CASSLDRGRTDTQYF.

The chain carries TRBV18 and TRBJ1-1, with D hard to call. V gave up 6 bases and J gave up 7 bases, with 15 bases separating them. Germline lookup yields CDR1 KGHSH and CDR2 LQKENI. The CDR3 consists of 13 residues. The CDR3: CASSPRLGNEAFF. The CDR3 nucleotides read TGTGCCAGCTCCCCAAGACTCGGGAATGAAGCTTTCTTT.

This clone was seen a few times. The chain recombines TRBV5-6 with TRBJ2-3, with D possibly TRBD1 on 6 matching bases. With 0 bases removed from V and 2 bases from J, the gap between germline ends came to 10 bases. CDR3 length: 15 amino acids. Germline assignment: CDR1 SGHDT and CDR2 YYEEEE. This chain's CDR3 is CASSLGQAVTDTQYF. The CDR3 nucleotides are TGTGCCAGCAGCTTGGGACAGGCGGTCACAGATACGCAGTATTTT.

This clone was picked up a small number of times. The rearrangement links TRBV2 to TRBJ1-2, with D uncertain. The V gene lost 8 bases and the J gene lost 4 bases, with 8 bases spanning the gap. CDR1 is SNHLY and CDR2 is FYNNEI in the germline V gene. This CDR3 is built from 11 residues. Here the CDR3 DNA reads TGTGCCAGCGACCGCGGCTATGGCTACACCTTC. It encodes CASDRGYGYTF.

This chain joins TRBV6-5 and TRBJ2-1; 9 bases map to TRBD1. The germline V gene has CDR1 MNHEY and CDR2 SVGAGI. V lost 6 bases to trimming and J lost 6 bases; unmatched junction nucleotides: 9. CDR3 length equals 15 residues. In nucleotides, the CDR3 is TGTGCCAGCAGCTCTTTGACAGGGGGACGCAATGAGCAGTTCTTC. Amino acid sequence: CASSSLTGGRNEQFF.

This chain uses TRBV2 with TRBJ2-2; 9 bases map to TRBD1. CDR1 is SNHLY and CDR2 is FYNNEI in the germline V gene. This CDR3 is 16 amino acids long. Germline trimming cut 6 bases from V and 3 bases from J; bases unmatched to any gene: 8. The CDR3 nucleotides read TGTGCCAGCAGCCGAGGACAGGGGACGTACACCGGGGAGCTGTTTTTT. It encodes CASSRGQGTYTGELFF.

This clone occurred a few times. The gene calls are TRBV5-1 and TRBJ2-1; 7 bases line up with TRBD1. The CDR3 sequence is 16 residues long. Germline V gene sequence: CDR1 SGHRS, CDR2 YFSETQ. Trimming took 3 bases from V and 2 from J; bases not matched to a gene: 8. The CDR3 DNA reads TGCGCCAGCAGCTGGCCGGGACAGTCTACCTACAATGAGCAGTTCTTC. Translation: CASSWPGQSTYNEQFF.

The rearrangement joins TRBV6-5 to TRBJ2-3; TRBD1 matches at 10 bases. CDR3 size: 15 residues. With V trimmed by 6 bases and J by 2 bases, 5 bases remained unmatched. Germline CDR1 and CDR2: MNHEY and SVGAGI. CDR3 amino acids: CASRAGTGATDTQYF. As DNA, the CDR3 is TGTGCCAGCAGGGCGGGGACAGGGGCCACAGATACGCAGTATTTT.

Written as DNA, the CDR3 is TGTGCCAGCAGCTCCGAGGGGGAGGGTGAGCAGTTCTTC. This translates into CASSSEGEGEQFF. V usage is TRBV9 and J usage is TRBJ2-1; possible D gene TRBD2, 7 bases. V gave up 4 bases and J gave up 9 bases, with 14 bases separating them. The V gene's germline CDR1 is SGDLS and CDR2 YYNGEE. This CDR3 has 13 residues.

The CDR3: CASRGGTSYNEQFF. The DNA of the CDR3 is TGTGCCAGCAGAGGCGGGACTAGCTACAATGAGCAGTTCTTC. This chain joins TRBV6-5 and TRBJ2-1, with 8 bases aligning to TRBD2. V trimming: 6 bases; J trimming: 3 bases; junction bases outside the gene matches: 4. Per the germline V gene, CDR1 is MNHEY and CDR2 is SVGAGI. The length of the CDR3 is 14 residues.

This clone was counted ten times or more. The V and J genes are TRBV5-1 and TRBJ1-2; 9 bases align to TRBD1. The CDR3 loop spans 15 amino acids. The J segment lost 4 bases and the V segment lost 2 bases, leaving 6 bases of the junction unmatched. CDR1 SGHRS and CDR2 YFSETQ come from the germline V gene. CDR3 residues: CASSFNPGQGYGYTF. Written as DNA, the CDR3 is TGCGCCAGCAGCTTCAACCCGGGACAGGGCTATGGCTACACCTTC.

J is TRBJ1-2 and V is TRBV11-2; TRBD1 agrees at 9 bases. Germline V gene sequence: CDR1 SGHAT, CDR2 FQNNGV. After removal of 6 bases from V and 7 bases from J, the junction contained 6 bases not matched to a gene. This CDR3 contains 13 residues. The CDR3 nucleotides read TGTGCCAGCAGTTATACAGGGGGCGGTGGCTACACCTTC. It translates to CASSYTGGGGYTF.

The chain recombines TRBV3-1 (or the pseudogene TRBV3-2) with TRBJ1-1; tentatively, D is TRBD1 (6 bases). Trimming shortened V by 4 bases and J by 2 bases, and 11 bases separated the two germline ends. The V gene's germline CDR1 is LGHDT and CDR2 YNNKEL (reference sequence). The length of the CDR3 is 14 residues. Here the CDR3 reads CASSLTGQNTEAFF. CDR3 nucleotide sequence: TGTGCCAGCAGCCTTACAGGGCAAAACACTGAAGCTTTCTTT.

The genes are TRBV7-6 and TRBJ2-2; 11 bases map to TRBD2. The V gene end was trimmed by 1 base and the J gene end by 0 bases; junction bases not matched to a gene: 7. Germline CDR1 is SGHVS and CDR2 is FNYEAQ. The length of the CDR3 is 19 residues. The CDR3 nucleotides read TGTGCCAGCAGCTTAGGGGCCGGGACTAGCGGTCCGAACACCGGGGAGCTGTTTTTT. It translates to CASSLGAGTSGPNTGELFF.

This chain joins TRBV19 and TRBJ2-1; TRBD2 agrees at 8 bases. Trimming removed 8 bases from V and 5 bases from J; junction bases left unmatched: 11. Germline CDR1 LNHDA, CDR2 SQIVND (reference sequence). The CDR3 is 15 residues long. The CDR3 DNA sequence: TGTGCCAGTGCCTATACCTTAGCGGGAAACAATGAGCAGTTCTTC. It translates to CASAYTLAGNNEQFF.

CDR3 coding DNA: TGCGCCAGCAGCCAGGGGACAGGGCCTTTTCAGCCCCAGCATTTT. Translation gives CASSQGTGPFQPQHF. The chain recombines TRBV4-1 with TRBJ1-5, with 9 nucleotides matching TRBD1. This CDR3 spans 15 amino acids. With V trimmed by 3 bases and J by 6 bases, 6 bases remained unmatched. From germline, CDR1 is MGHRA and CDR2 YSYEKL.

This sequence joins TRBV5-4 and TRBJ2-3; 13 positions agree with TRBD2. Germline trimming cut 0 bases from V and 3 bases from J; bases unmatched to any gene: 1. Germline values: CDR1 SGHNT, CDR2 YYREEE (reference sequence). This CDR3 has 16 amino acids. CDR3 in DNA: TGTGCCAGCAGCTTGGCACTAGCGGGGGGGACAGATACGCAGTATTTT. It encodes CASSLALAGGTDTQYF.

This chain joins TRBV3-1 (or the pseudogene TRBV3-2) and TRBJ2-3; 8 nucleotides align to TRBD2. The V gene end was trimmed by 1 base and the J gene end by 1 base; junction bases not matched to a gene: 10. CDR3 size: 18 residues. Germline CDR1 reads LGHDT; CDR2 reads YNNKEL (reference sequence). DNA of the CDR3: TGTGCCAGCAGCCAAGGGGCTGGGTCGGGGGGGCGCACAGATACGCAGTATTTT. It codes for CASSQGAGSGGRTDTQYF.

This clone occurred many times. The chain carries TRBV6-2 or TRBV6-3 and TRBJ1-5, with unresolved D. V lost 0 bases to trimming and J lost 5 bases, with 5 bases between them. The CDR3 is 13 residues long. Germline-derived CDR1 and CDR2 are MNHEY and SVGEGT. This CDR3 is CASSYSSYQPQHF. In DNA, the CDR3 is TGTGCCAGCAGTTACTCGAGCTATCAGCCCCAGCATTTT.